This is a list of T cell receptor beta chains from one sample in a study of blood T cell repertoires in COVID-19. Produced via immunoSEQ multiplex PCR; TCRdb's table is partial and in-frame only. The table includes roughly 140,000 clones, around 85% detected once. The sample comprised peripheral blood. The receptors here all came from a middle-aged woman with active or convalescent COVID-19. The CDR3 runs from the conserved cysteine through the conserved F or W. The D gene is left open where the match is weak. Size is stated for part of the rows, as once, few or many counts, or as a class when the clone is expanded.

>-|-|TRBJ1-4|TRBV5-1
TGCGCCAGCAGCTTATCTTCCAGGGGAGGGGAAAAACTGTTTTTT
CASSLSSRGGEKLFF
>TRBD1|few|TRBJ1-2|TRBV15
TGTGCCACCAGCAGAGAAAGGGGACAGGGGTCCTATGGCTACACCTTC
CATSRERGQGSYGYTF
>-|once|TRBJ2-6|TRBV3-1/TRBV3-2
TGTGCCAGCAGCCAATCCAACTCTGGGGCCAACGTCCTGACTTTC
CASSQSNSGANVLTF
>-|-|TRBJ1-5|TRBV2
TGTGCCAGCAGTGCGGGGGGCAACAATCAGCCCCAGCATTTT
CASSAGGNNQPQHF
>TRBD2|-|TRBJ2-3|TRBV19
TGTGCCAGTAGTGCCCGCGGGGGATCCACAGATACGCAGTATTTT
CASSARGGSTDTQYF
>TRBD2|-|TRBJ2-3|TRBV9
TGTGCCAGCAGCGTAGTTTCTAGCGGGAGTTATGGAGATACGCAGTATTTT
CASSVVSSGSYGDTQYF
>TRBD2|-|TRBJ2-1|TRBV3-1/TRBV3-2
TGTGCCAGCAGCCCCTATAGCGGGGGCCAATACAATGAGCAGTTCTTC
CASSPYSGGQYNEQFF
>TRBD2|-|TRBJ2-7|TRBV30
TGTGCCTGGAGTCGTAGCGGGAGGTTATACGAGCAGTACTTC
CAWSRSGRLYEQYF
>-|-|TRBJ1-2|TRBV6-5
TGTGCCAGCAGGGTCGGCGGGCCTCCTGTGGGCGGCTACACCTTC
CASRVGGPPVGGYTF
>TRBD1|-|TRBJ2-7|TRBV28
TGTGCCAGCAATAGCAGGGGGCGCGCGCAGCAGTACTTC
CASNSRGRAQQYF
>-|-|TRBJ1-3|TRBV7-9
TGTGCCAGCAGCTCCTACCGGGACACCTACTCTGGAAACACCATATATTTT
CASSSYRDTYSGNTIYF
>TRBD2|-|TRBJ2-1|TRBV6-5
TGTGCCAGCAGTCTTAGCGGGAGGGTGCCAAATGAGCAGTTCTTC
CASSLSGRVPNEQFF
>-|-|TRBJ2-5|TRBV7-2
TGTGCCAGCAGCTCGTCCAGGGGAAACCAAGAGACCCAGTACTTC
CASSSSRGNQETQYF
>TRBD1|-|TRBJ2-1|TRBV29-1
TGCAGCGTCGGACAGGGAGGCTACAATGAGCAGTTCTTC
CSVGQGGYNEQFF
>-|-|TRBJ2-2|TRBV19
TGTGCCAGTAGTATAGCCCTGGGACTGAGCACCGGGGAGCTGTTTTTT
CASSIALGLSTGELFF
>TRBD1|-|TRBJ2-5|TRBV28
TGTGCCAGCCGACAGGGAAAGACCCAGTACTTC
CASRQGKTQYF